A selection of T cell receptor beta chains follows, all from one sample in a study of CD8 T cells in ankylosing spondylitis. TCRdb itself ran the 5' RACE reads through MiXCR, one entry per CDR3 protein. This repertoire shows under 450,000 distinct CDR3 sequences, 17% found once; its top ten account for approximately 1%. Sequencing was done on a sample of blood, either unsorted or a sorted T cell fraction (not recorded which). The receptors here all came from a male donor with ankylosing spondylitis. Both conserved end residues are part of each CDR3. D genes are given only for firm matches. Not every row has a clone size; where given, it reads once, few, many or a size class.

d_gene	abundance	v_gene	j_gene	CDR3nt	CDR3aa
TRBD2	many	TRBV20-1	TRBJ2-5	TGCAGTGCTCTTACTAGCGGAGGGGAGACCCAGTACTTC	CSALTSGGETQYF
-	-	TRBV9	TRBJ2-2	TGTGCCAGCAGCGTAGGTGAGGGGGCGAACACCGGGGAGCTGTTTTTT	CASSVGEGANTGELFF
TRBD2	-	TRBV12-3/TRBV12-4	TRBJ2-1	TGTGCCAGCAGTTCCCGGACTAGCGGGATGGTCAATGAGCAGTTCTTC	CASSSRTSGMVNEQFF
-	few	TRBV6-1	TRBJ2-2	TGTGCCAGTTCCCAAGCAGGGGACACCGGGGAGCTGTTTTTT	CASSQAGDTGELFF
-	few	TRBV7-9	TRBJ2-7	TGTGCCAGCAGCTCCCCTAGCGCCGTAAGCTCCTACGAGCAGTACTTC	CASSSPSAVSSYEQYF
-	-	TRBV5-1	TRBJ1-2	TGCGCCAGCAGCTTGGACGTAATAGGTGGCTACACCTTC	CASSLDVIGGYTF
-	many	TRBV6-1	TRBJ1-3	TGTGCCAGCAGGACAGGTGGAAACACCATATATTTT	CASRTGGNTIYF
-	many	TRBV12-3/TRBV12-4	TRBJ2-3	TGTGCCAGCAGTCCTGGCACAGATACGCAGTATTTT	CASSPGTDTQYF
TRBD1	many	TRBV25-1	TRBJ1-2	TGTGCCAGCAGTGGCTACGGGACAGGGCGATATGGCTACACCTTC	CASSGYGTGRYGYTF
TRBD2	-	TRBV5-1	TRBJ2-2	TGCGCCAGCAGCTTGCCCCCTAGCGGGGGGCCCGGGGAGCTGTTTTTT	CASSLPPSGGPGELFF
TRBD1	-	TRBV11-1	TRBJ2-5	TGTGCCAGCAGCACACCCGGGACAGGGGTAGAGACCCAGTACTTC	CASSTPGTGVETQYF
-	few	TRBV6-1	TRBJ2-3	TGTGCCAGCAGAACAGGGGAGGGCACAGATACGCAGTATTTT	CASRTGEGTDTQYF
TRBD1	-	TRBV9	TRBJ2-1	TGTGCCAGCAGCGCTGGGGACAGAGTCGCCTACAATGAGCAGTTCTTC	CASSAGDRVAYNEQFF
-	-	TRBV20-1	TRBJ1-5	TGCAGTGCTAGAGATGTTGCAGGCGATCAGCCCCAGCATTTT	CSARDVAGDQPQHF
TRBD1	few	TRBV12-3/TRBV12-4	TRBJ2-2	TGTGCCAGCAGTTTACAGGGGGTTACCGGGGAGCTGTTTTTT	CASSLQGVTGELFF
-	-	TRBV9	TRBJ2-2	TGTGCCAGCAGCGTAGTTGGAACTAACACCGGGGAGCTGTTTTTT	CASSVVGTNTGELFF
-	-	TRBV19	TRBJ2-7	TGTGCCAGTAGTCCCCGGGCCGGGAGCATCTACGAGCAGTACTTC	CASSPRAGSIYEQYF
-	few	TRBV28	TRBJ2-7	TGTGCCAGCAGACCCGGACAGCGGATACGGTACGAGCAGTACTTC	CASRPGQRIRYEQYF
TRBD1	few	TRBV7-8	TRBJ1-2	TGTGCCAGCAGCTTCGAGACAGGGGGCCTGGATGGCTACACCTTC	CASSFETGGLDGYTF
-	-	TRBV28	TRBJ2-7	TGTGCCAGCAGTTTAGTTGTGACTTTTCGGGCCGAGCAGTACTTC	CASSLVVTFRAEQYF
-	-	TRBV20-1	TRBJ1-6	TGCAGTGCTAGAGATCTTACGACAGGAGGATATAATTCACCCCTCCACTTT	CSARDLTTGGYNSPLHF
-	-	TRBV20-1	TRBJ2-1	TGCAGTGCTAGAGCTCCCCGGGAGCTTTACAATGAGCAGTTCTTC	CSARAPRELYNEQFF
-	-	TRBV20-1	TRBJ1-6	TGCAGTGCTAGAGATTGGGGGGAATATTCACCCCTCCACTTT	CSARDWGEYSPLHF
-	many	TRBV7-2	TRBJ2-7	TGTGCCAGCACCAAAGGGGGGGGTTCCTACGAGCAGTACTTC	CASTKGGGSYEQYF
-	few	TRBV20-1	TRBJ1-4	TGCAGTGCCTCCGGGACCCTGCGGGAAAAACTGTTTTTT	CSASGTLREKLFF
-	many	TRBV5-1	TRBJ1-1	TGCGCCAGCAGCTCTAGGGGTCCAGGTGTGAACACTGAAGCTTTCTTT	CASSSRGPGVNTEAFF
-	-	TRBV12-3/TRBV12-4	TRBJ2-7	TGTGCCAGCAGCCCCGACAGTTTCTACGAGCAGTACTTC	CASSPDSFYEQYF
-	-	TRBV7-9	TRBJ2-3	TGTGCCAGCAGCTTTTTGGGGAAGCAAGATACGCAGTATTTT	CASSFLGKQDTQYF
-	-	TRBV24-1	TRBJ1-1	TGTGCCACCAGTGATTTGAGGGGCCCGAACACTGAAGCTTTCTTT	CATSDLRGPNTEAFF
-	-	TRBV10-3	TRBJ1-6	TGTGCCATCAGTCCCAAACCGCAGTCACCCCTCCACTTT	CAISPKPQSPLHF
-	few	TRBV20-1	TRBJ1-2	TGCAGTGCTCTGGTTAAGCCAGGGGCTTATGGCTACACCTTC	CSALVKPGAYGYTF
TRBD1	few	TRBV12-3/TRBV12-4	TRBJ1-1	TGTGCCAGCAGGAATACAGGGGGGCACACTGAAGCTTTCTTT	CASRNTGGHTEAFF
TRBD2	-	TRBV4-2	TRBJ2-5	TGTGCCAGCAGCCAAGGGCCAGCGGGAGCCACCCAAGAGACCCAGTACTTC	CASSQGPAGATQETQYF
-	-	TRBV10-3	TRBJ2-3	TGTGCCATCAGTGAGTCGGGGGACTCTAGCACAGATACGCAGTATTTT	CAISESGDSSTDTQYF
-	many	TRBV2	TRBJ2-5	TGTGCCAGCAGTACTAACAGGAAAGAGACCCAGTACTTC	CASSTNRKETQYF